This entry is about one TCR beta chain. The antigen is not known. V shed 0 bases and J 8 bases; nucleotides not matched to a gene: 5. The CDR3 is made up of 15 amino acids. Germline values: CDR1 SGHKS, CDR2 YYEKEE (reference sequence). The data were obtained in a study of PD-1 blockade in classical Hodgkin lymphoma. Time point meaning: cycle 4 day 1 (C4D1), after more than five weeks of nivolumab. Patients all relapsed after autologous stem cell transplantation, and there was variation in brentuximab vedotin exposure. The study's findings and limits: Some patients started nivolumab under 1 year after ASCT, and they were excluded. It was among complete responders that baseline diversity resembled that of newly diagnosed patients.

TCRdb's table, derived via immunoSEQ multiplex PCR, lists solely in-frame clones and lacks some. Of 15,000 to 20,000 clones in the sample, under 90% were seen once. The specimen comprised peripheral blood mononuclear cells (PBMCs), sampled before the fourth cycle of nivolumab. The TCR sequence derives from a human donor with classical Hodgkin lymphoma. The rearrangement joins TRBV5-5 to TRBJ1-6; 7 bases line up with TRBD1. The chain's CDR3 is CASSLAGTEYSPLHF. The CDR3 nucleotides are TGTGCCAGCAGCTTGGCCGGGACAGAATATTCACCCCTCCACTTT.